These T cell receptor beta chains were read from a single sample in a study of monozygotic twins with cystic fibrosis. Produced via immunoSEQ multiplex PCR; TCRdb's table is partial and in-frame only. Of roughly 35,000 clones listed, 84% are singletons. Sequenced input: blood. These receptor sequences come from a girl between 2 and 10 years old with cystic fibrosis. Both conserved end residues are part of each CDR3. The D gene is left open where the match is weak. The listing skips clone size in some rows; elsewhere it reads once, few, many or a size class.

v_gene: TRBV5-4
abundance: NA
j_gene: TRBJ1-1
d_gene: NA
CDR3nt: TGTGCCAGCAGCTTTAAAAACGGGGGGACTGAAGCTTTCTTT
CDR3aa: CASSFKNGGTEAFF

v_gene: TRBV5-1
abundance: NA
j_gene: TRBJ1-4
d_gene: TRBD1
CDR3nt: TGCGCCAGCAGCCTTAGACAGGGAGCAACTAATGAAAAACTGTTTTTT
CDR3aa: CASSLRQGATNEKLFF

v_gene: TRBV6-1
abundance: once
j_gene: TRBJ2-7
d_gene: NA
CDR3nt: TGTGCCAGCAGTGAATTCTCTCACCAGAGCTCCTACGAGCAGTACTTC
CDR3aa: CASSEFSHQSSYEQYF

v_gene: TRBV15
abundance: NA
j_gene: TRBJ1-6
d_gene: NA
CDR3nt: TGTGCCACCAGCAGAGTACAGGGAAGCTCCTATAATTCACCCCTCCACTTT
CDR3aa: CATSRVQGSSYNSPLHF

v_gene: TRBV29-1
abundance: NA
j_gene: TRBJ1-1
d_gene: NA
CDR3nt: TGCAGCGTTCCGAGGGGGGGCACTGAAGCTTTCTTT
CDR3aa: CSVPRGGTEAFF

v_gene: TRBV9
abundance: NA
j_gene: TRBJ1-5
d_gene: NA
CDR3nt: TGTGCCAGCAGCGTAGGGGACAGCAATCAGCCCCAGCATTTT
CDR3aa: CASSVGDSNQPQHF

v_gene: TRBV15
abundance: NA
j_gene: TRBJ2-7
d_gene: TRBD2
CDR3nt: TGTGCCACCAGCAGGGTATATACGGGACTAGGCAACGAGCAGTACTTC
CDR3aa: CATSRVYTGLGNEQYF

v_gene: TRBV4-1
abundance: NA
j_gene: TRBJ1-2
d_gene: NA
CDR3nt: TGCGCCAGCAGCCAAGCTAAATACAACTATGGCTACACCTTC
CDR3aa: CASSQAKYNYGYTF

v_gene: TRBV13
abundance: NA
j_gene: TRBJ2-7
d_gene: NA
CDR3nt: TGTGCCAGCAGCACGACAGGCCACTACGAGCAGTACTTC
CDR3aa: CASSTTGHYEQYF

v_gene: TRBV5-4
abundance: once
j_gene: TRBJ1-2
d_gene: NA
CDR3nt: TGTGCCAGCAGCGTCTCTATTGGAGATGGCTACACCTTC
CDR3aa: CASSVSIGDGYTF

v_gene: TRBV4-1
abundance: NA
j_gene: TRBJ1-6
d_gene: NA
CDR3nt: TGCGCCAGCAGCCAAGAGATAGGTTCTTTTGGGTCACCCCTCCACTTT
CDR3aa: CASSQEIGSFGSPLHF

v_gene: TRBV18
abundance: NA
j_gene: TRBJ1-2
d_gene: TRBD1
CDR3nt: TGTGCCAGCTCACCATTTAGGGGACAGGGTTATGGCTACACCTTC
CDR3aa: CASSPFRGQGYGYTF

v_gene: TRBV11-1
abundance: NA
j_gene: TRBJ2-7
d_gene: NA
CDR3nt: TGTGCCAGCAGCTTAGATGTCAACAGCCCCTACGAGCAGTACTTC
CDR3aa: CASSLDVNSPYEQYF

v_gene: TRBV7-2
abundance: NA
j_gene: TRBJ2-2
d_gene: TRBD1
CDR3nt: TGTGCCAGCAGCCGACAGGGGATGAAGGTCACCGGGGAGCTGTTTTTT
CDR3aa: CASSRQGMKVTGELFF

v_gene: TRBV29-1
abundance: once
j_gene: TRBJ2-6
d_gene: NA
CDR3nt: TGCAGCGTCGCGGCGGAATACTCTGGGGCCAACGTCCTGACTTTC
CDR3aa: CSVAAEYSGANVLTF

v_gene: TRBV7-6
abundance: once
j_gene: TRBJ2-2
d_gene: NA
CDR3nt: TGTGCCAGCAGCTTAGACGGCTCTGACACCGGGGAGCTGTTTTTT
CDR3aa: CASSLDGSDTGELFF

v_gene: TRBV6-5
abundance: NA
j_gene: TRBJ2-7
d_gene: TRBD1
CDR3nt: TGTGCCAGCAGTGAAATACAGGGGGCAGGCGAGCAGTACTTC
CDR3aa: CASSEIQGAGEQYF

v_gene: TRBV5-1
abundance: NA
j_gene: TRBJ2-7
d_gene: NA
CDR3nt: TGCGCCAGCAGCTTGGGGACCTCATCCTCCTACGAGCAGTACTTC
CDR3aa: CASSLGTSSSYEQYF

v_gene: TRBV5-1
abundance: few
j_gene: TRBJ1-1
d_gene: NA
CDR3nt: TGCGCCAGCAGCACTAACGGGGAAAGGAACACTGAAGCTTTCTTT
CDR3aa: CASSTNGERNTEAFF

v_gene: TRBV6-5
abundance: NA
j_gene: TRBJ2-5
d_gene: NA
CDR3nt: TGTGCCAGCACCCCCAGGAAGAGCATCCAAGAGACCCAGTACTTC
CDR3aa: CASTPRKSIQETQYF

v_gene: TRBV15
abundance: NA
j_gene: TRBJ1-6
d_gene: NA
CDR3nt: TGTGCCACCAGCACCCGGGCTTTGAGGAATTCACCCCTCCACTTT
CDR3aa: CATSTRALRNSPLHF

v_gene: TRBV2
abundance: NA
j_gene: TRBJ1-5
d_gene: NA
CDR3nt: TGTGCCAGCAGTGAAATCCCGGGAGTATCAGGCAATCAGCCCCAGCATTTT
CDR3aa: CASSEIPGVSGNQPQHF

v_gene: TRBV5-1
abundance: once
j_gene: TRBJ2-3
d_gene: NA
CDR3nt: TGCGCCAGCAGCTTGGTTGGGAGGGATACGCAGTATTTT
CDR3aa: CASSLVGRDTQYF

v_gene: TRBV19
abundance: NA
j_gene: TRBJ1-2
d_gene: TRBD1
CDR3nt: TGTGCCAGTAGTATAGCATTAGCGGGACAGGAGACGTACTATGGCTACACCTTC
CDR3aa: CASSIALAGQETYYGYTF

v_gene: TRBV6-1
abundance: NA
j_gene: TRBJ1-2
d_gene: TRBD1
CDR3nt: TGTGCCAGCAGTTTGCCGGGACAGGGCTATGGCTACACCTTC
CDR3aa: CASSLPGQGYGYTF

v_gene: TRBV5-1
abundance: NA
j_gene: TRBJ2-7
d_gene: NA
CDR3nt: TGCGCCAGCAGCTCCAACCCCACTCGAGACATCTCCTACGAGCAGTACTTC
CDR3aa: CASSSNPTRDISYEQYF

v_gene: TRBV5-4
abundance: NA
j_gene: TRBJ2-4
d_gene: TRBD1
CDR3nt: TGTGCCAGCAGCTCGGGACAGCCTCTAGCCAAAAACATTCAGTACTTC
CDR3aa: CASSSGQPLAKNIQYF

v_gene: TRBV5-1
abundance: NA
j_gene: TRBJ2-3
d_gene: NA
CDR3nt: TGCGCCAGCAGCTTGAGGGGACCATATACGCAGTATTTT
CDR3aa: CASSLRGPYTQYF

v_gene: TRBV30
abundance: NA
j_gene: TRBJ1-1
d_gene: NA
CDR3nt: TGTGCCTGCTCCGGGATCAGGGCCTGGGGAGCTTTCTTT
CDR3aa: CACSGIRAWGAFF

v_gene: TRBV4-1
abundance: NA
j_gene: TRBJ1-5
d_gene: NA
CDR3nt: TGCGCCAGCAGCCAAGACCTGGGGCTCGGTCAGCCCCAGCATTTT
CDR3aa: CASSQDLGLGQPQHF

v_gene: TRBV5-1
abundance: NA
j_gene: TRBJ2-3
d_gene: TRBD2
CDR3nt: TGCGCCAGCAGCTACAGTCGGACTAGCGCCACAGATACGCAGTATTTT
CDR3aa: CASSYSRTSATDTQYF